These 7 T cell receptor beta chains originate from one sample sequenced in a study of blood T cells in healthy people across ages. Combining a sample-barcoded 5' primer with a J-beta primer mix, a second PCR ran for roughly 6 to 12 cycles. TCRdb recomputed calls from the 5' RACE reads with MiXCR, one row per CDR3 protein. The sample lists hundreds of thousands of distinct CDR3 sequences, less than 35% occurring once. The sequenced material came from blood. The receptors originated from a woman of 80 years or more in good health.

This clonotype has just a few counts. The chain uses TRBV5-1 and TRBJ2-5, with TRBD1 as a possible D gene (5 bases). Germline lookup yields CDR1 SGHRS and CDR2 YFSETQ. V gave up 4 bases and J gave up 1 base, with 14 bases separating them. The CDR3 consists of 15 residues. The CDR3 DNA reads as TGCGCCAGCAGCGGATTAACAGGATCCCAAGAGACCCAGTACTTC. Encoded protein: CASSGLTGSQETQYF.

The chain links TRBV20-1 to TRBJ2-1; D is uncertain. The DNA end is a closer match to TRBJ2-3, so the J assignment may be wrong. Germline CDR1 is DFQATT and CDR2 is SNEGSKA (reference sequence). The CDR3 spans 15 residues. The CDR3 region is CSARDTVAGPNEQYF. Written as DNA, the CDR3 is TGCAGTGCTAGAGATACGGTAGCTGGACCAAATGAGCAGTATTTT.

This clonotype was observed many times. This CDR3 is CSVTTGYNEQFF. As DNA, the CDR3 is TGCAGCGTTACGACAGGCTACAATGAGCAGTTCTTC. The chain carries TRBV29-1 and TRBJ2-1, with D perhaps TRBD1 (6 bases). The length of the CDR3 is 12 residues. Germline assignment: CDR1 SQVTM and CDR2 ANQGSEA. The ends were cut back, 5 bases at V and 3 bases at J, with 8 bases in the middle.

This clonotype was observed a handful of times. The chain carries TRBV5-1 and TRBJ1-1; maybe TRBD1 (5 bases). From germline, CDR1 is SGHRS and CDR2 YFSETQ. The CDR3 has 13 amino acids. The germline V and J ends were trimmed by 5 bases and 4 bases, with 12 bases remaining between them. Here the CDR3 DNA reads TGCGCCAGCAGTCTCAACGGGGGCACTGAAGCTTTCTTT. Translation: CASSLNGGTEAFF.

This clonotype was seen many times. The rearrangement joins TRBV25-1 to TRBJ2-3; 8 nucleotides line up with TRBD2. The CDR3 consists of 18 residues. Germline V lookup: CDR1 MGHDK, CDR2 SYGVNS. With V trimmed by 1 base and J by 4 bases, 13 bases remained unmatched. As DNA, the CDR3 is TGTGCCAGCAGTGAATTGGCTCGGGTAGCGGGAAGGGCAGATACGCAGTATTTT. As protein: CASSELARVAGRADTQYF.

This clonotype was seen a handful of times. The genes are TRBV6-1 and TRBJ1-4; 8 bases align to TRBD1. J was trimmed by 7 bases and V by 5 bases; bases with no gene match: 6. Germline V lookup: CDR1 MNHNS, CDR2 SASEGT. The CDR3 totals 14 residues. CDR3 residues: CASSPRGPAEKLFF. CDR3 coding DNA: TGTGCCAGCAGTCCCAGGGGGCCCGCTGAAAAACTGTTTTTT.

This clonotype was detected many times. V and J are TRBV20-1 and TRBJ2-1, with 9 positions matching TRBD2. The J segment lost 9 bases and the V segment lost 1 base, leaving 7 bases of the junction unmatched. Germline lookup yields CDR1 DFQATT and CDR2 SNEGSKA (reference sequence). The CDR3 runs 14 residues. In DNA, the CDR3 is TGCAGTGCTAGAGCCGGCGGACTAGCGAGTGAGCAGTTCTTC. It specifies CSARAGGLASEQFF.